This passage covers 25 T cell receptor beta chains from one sample sequenced in a study of long-term antiretroviral therapy in people with HIV. Running of the v3.0 immunoSEQ assay took place at survey level. The repertoire was sequenced with immunoSEQ multiplex PCR; TCRdb's copy has only in-frame clones and lacks some. The sample has about 33,000 clones; more than 60% are singletons. Sequences were derived from unsorted PBMCs, sampled 2 years after starting antiretroviral therapy. These receptors were collected from a woman aged 45-65 years with HIV.

J is TRBJ2-7 and V is TRBV27; D is uncertain. Germline V lookup: CDR1 MNHEY, CDR2 SMNVEV (reference sequence). V gave up 0 bases and J gave up 2 bases, with 5 bases separating them. The CDR3 totals 13 residues. Here the CDR3 DNA reads TGTGCCAGCAGTTTATCGCCGGCCTACGAGCAGTACTTC. Residues: CASSLSPAYEQYF.

This clone was recorded only once. The rearrangement joins TRBV7-8 to TRBJ1-1; D call uncertain. The V end lost 3 bases, the J end lost 1 base, and 6 bases lay between the germline ends. CDR1 and CDR2 (germline): SGHVS, FQNEAQ. CDR3 length equals 13 residues. The CDR3 loop reads CASSFIPNTEAFF. The CDR3 DNA sequence: TGTGCCAGCAGCTTTATCCCGAACACTGAAGCTTTCTTT.

This chain connects TRBV7-8 to TRBJ2-5; D unclear. V lost 4 bases and J 5 bases, leaving 5 bases between the germline ends. CDR1 is SGHVS and CDR2 is FQNEAQ in the germline V gene. The CDR3 runs to 11 residues. The CDR3 sequence is CASSSLETQYF. The DNA of the CDR3 is TGTGCCAGCAGCTCGTTGGAGACCCAGTACTTC. Full variable domain (remainder filled in from reference TRBV7-8 and TRBJ2-5): GAGVSQSPRYKVAKRGQDVALRCDPISGHVSLFWYQQALGQGPEFLTYFQNEAQLDKSGLPSDRFFAERPEGSVSTLKIQRTQQEDSAVYLCASSSLETQYFGPGTRLLVL.

CDR3 sequence: CASHGTGGNQPQHF. The DNA of the CDR3 is TGTGCCAGCCACGGGACAGGGGGCAATCAGCCCCAGCATTTT. The chain couples TRBV18 to TRBJ1-5; TRBD1 matches 10 bases. J lost 2 bases, V lost 8 bases, and 3 bases had no gene match. Germline assignment: CDR1 KGHSH and CDR2 LQKENI. The CDR3 consists of 14 residues. Supplemented by reference TRBV18 and TRBJ1-5, the full variable domain reads NAGVMQNPRHLVRRRGQEARLRCSPMKGHSHVYWYRQLPEEGLKFMVYLQKENIIDESGMPKERFSAEFPKEGPSILRIQQVVRGDSAAYFCASHGTGGNQPQHFGDGTRLSIL.

The chain carries TRBV25-1 and TRBJ2-5; D is tentatively TRBD1 or TRBD2 (6 bases each). The V gene lost 1 base and the J gene lost 4 bases, with 10 bases spanning the gap. This CDR3 contains 14 residues. CDR1 is MGHDK and CDR2 is SYGVNS in the germline V gene. The CDR3 bases are TGTGCCAGCAGTGAATTAGGGGGAGGAGAGACCCAGTACTTC. Translated, it gives CASSELGGGETQYF.

The chain employs TRBV2 and TRBJ1-1; D is ambiguous. Deletions cut 7 bases from V and 1 base from J, with 7 bases between. The CDR3 consists of 12 residues. Germline values: CDR1 SNHLY, CDR2 FYNNEI. In DNA form, the CDR3 reads TGTGCCAGCAAAGAATCGAACACTGAAGCTTTCTTT. Translation: CASKESNTEAFF.

V gene TRBV27 combines with J gene TRBJ2-1; D unclear. Germline lookup yields CDR1 MNHEY and CDR2 SMNVEV (reference sequence). The CDR3 length is 15 residues. V lost 5 bases to trimming and J lost 7 bases, with 18 bases between them. This chain's CDR3 is CASSPRYEPVNEQFF. In DNA, the CDR3 is TGTGCCAGCAGTCCCCGTTACGAGCCTGTGAATGAGCAGTTCTTC.

V usage is TRBV6-1 and J usage is TRBJ1-5; 11 nucleotides agree with TRBD1. Per germline, CDR1 MNHNS and CDR2 SASEGT. There are 18 residues in the CDR3. V lost 4 bases, J lost 2 bases, and 10 bases stayed unmatched. CDR3 nucleotide sequence: TGTGCCAGCAGTGGCGGGACAGGGGGTTTGGTAGGCAATCAGCCCCAGCATTTT. It specifies CASSGGTGGLVGNQPQHF.

This rearrangement joins TRBV5-1 to TRBJ1-1; TRBD1 matches 9 bases. J was trimmed by 2 bases and V by 3 bases; bases with no gene match: 8. The CDR3 totals 16 residues. Germline assignment: CDR1 SGHRS and CDR2 YFSETQ. CDR3 amino acids: CASSWGTTGGNTEAFF. CDR3 nucleotides: TGCGCCAGCAGCTGGGGTACGACAGGGGGAAACACTGAAGCTTTCTTT.

This clone was observed a handful of times. The chain couples TRBV11-1 to TRBJ1-1; D ambiguous. Trimming cost V 6 bases and J 1 base, with 12 bases left between them. The CDR3 contains 14 residues. From germline, CDR1 is SGHAT and CDR2 FQDESV (reference sequence). The CDR3 DNA is TGTGCCAGCAGAAACTTTGAGGGGAACACTGAAGCTTTCTTT. Translating gives CASRNFEGNTEAFF.

This chain links TRBV2 with TRBJ2-7; 7 nucleotides line up with TRBD1. The germline V gene encodes CDR1 SNHLY and CDR2 FYNNEI. V lost 5 bases and J lost 6; bases outside the gene matches: 7. CDR3 length equals 13 residues. The CDR3 loop reads CASSPTGVSEQYF. The DNA of the CDR3 is TGTGCCAGCAGTCCCACAGGGGTTAGCGAGCAGTACTTC.

V usage is TRBV5-1 and J usage is TRBJ2-7; D ambiguous. The V end lost 3 bases, the J end lost 3 bases, and 7 bases lay between the germline ends. Germline assignment: CDR1 SGHRS and CDR2 YFSETQ. The length of the CDR3 is 12 residues. The CDR3 DNA sequence: TGCGCCAGCAGCTCCACGGACTACGAGCAGTACTTC. Its protein product is CASSSTDYEQYF.

This clone was observed a handful of times. The chain recombines TRBV7-9 with TRBJ2-7; D perhaps matches TRBD1 (5 bases). With 0 bases removed from V and 3 bases from J, the gap between germline ends came to 6 bases. Germline V lookup: CDR1 SEHNR, CDR2 FQNEAQ (reference sequence). The CDR3 consists of 13 residues. The CDR3 DNA reads as TGTGCCAGCAGCTTAGCGCAGGGCTACGAGCAGTACTTC. Translated, it gives CASSLAQGYEQYF.

The chain joins TRBV5-1 to TRBJ1-1, with 11 bases identical to TRBD1. The V segment lost 4 bases and the J segment 11 bases; nucleotides outside the gene matches: 7. CDR3 length: 13 residues. CDR1 is SGHRS, CDR2 YFSETQ, per germline. CDR3 DNA sequence: TGCGCCAGCAGCGTGCCGGGACAGGGGGAGGCTTTCTTT. Its translation: CASSVPGQGEAFF.

The chain carries TRBV12-5 and TRBJ1-1; 9 bases are shared with TRBD1. V gave up 1 base and J gave up 3 bases; unmatched junction bases: 12. This CDR3 comprises 18 residues. Germline loops: CDR1 LGHNT, CDR2 FRNRAP. The CDR3: CASGLAVWGQGGDTEAFF. Written as DNA, the CDR3 is TGTGCTAGTGGTTTGGCTGTATGGGGACAGGGTGGTGACACTGAAGCTTTCTTT.

This clone was detected only a few times. The CDR3 loop reads CASSLQENYGYTF. CDR3 bases: TGTGCCAGCAGCCTACAGGAAAACTATGGCTACACCTTC. The chain has TRBV7-9 and TRBJ1-2, with a possible D match to TRBD1 (5 bases). Trimming shortened V by 5 bases and J by 2 bases, and 9 bases separated the two germline ends. Germline V gives CDR1 SEHNR, CDR2 FQNEAQ (reference sequence). The CDR3 is 13 amino acids.

This clone was seen a few times. The chain has TRBV28 and TRBJ1-5; the match to TRBD1 covers 7 bases. Trimming at V came to 5 bases and at J to 6 bases, leaving 7 bases not matched to a gene. The CDR3 sequence is 14 residues long. CDR1 MDHEN and CDR2 SYDVKM come from the germline V gene. The CDR3 DNA reads as TGTGCCAGCAGTCCGACAGGGACATTTCAGCCCCAGCATTTT. It translates to CASSPTGTFQPQHF.

This clone was observed a single time. This chain links TRBV5-1 with TRBJ1-1, with 9 nucleotides matching TRBD1. The CDR3 is made up of 16 amino acids. V was pared by 4 bases and J by 1 base, with 8 bases of the junction left unmatched. Germline lookup yields CDR1 SGHRS and CDR2 YFSETQ. The CDR3 loop reads CASSPGTGRANTEAFF. DNA of the CDR3: TGCGCCAGCAGCCCCGGGACAGGGAGAGCGAACACTGAAGCTTTCTTT.

This chain links TRBV27 with TRBJ1-1; D is perhaps TRBD1 (6 bases). The V gene's germline CDR1 is MNHEY and CDR2 SMNVEV (reference sequence). This CDR3 spans 15 amino acids. Trimming left V 5 bases short and J 0 bases short, with 13 bases between. In DNA form, the CDR3 reads TGTGCCAGCAGTCCCCCGGGACACTTGAACACTGAAGCTTTCTTT. It codes for CASSPPGHLNTEAFF.

This chain uses TRBV27 with TRBJ2-7; D may be TRBD1 (6 bases). Trimming pared 5 bases from V and 2 bases from J, leaving 13 bases between. Germline V gene data show CDR1 as MNHEY and CDR2 as SMNVEV (reference sequence). This CDR3 comprises 14 residues. The CDR3 DNA reads TGTGCCAGCAGTCCTTCGACAGGCACCTACGAGCAGTACTTC. It encodes CASSPSTGTYEQYF.

The genes are TRBV9 and TRBJ2-7, with D uncertain. CDR1 is SGDLS and CDR2 is YYNGEE in the germline V gene. The CDR3 runs to 14 residues. Trimming stripped 0 bases from V and 2 bases from J, with 9 bases between. CDR3 sequence: CASSVGGSPYEQYF. DNA of the CDR3: TGTGCCAGCAGCGTAGGAGGCAGTCCCTACGAGCAGTACTTC.

This chain joins TRBV11-2 and TRBJ1-5; unclear D gene. Germline assignment: CDR1 SGHAT and CDR2 FQNNGV. The CDR3 extends over 18 amino acids. Trimming removed 2 bases from V and 0 bases from J, with 17 bases in between. This CDR3 reads CASSLLPPSWGSNQPQHF. In DNA form, the CDR3 reads TGTGCCAGCAGCTTACTCCCGCCTTCCTGGGGTAGCAATCAGCCCCAGCATTTT.

The chain carries TRBV2 and TRBJ2-5, with a tentative D call TRBD2 (6 bases). V gave up 7 bases and J gave up 7 bases, with 16 bases separating them. Germline assignment: CDR1 SNHLY and CDR2 FYNNEI. The CDR3 has 13 residues. Written as DNA, the CDR3 is TGTGCCAGCACCGTGGGGGGTGTGGGGACCCAGTACTTC. This sequence encodes CASTVGGVGTQYF.

The CDR3 region has the DNA TGTGCCAGCAGGCAACAGGGTCGTACTGAAGCTTTCTTT. Translated: CASRQQGRTEAFF. V and J are TRBV7-8 and TRBJ1-1; a possible D gene is TRBD1 (6 bases). This CDR3 spans 13 amino acids. V gave up 6 bases and J gave up 5 bases, with 13 bases separating them. Germline V gene data show CDR1 as SGHVS and CDR2 as FQNEAQ.

This rearrangement joins TRBV2 to TRBJ1-2; D remains unclear. The CDR3 sequence is 14 residues long. Germline V gene data show CDR1 as SNHLY and CDR2 as FYNNEI. V shed 4 bases and J shed 0 bases, with 9 bases lying between them. The CDR3 protein is CASSVADSNYGYTF. The CDR3 nucleotides are TGTGCCAGCAGTGTAGCCGATTCTAACTATGGCTACACCTTC. Full variable domain (rest looked up from reference TRBV2 and TRBJ1-2): EPEVTQTPSHQVTQMGQEVILRCVPISNHLYFYWYRQILGQKVEFLVSFYNNEISEKSEIFDDQFSVERPDGSNFTLKIRSTKLEDSAMYFCASSVADSNYGYTFGSGTRLTVV.